The table lists the clone carrying this T cell receptor beta chain with a count of one. The entry originates in a study of identifying expanded T cells in peripheral blood. Collection occurred without any documented infections or immune events in donors. Method: immunoSEQ multiplex PCR; TCRdb's copy keeps in-frame clones and lacks some. This repertoire shows tens of thousands of clones, 80% to 90% found once; its top ten account for less than 5.5%. What was sequenced was blood. This sequence originates from a person aged 18 to 70 in good health.

The CDR3 coding sequence is TGTGCCAGCAGCCCTGAGGACACGATCTACAATGAGCAGTTCTTC. It codes for CASSPEDTIYNEQFF. This rearrangement joins TRBV7-9 to TRBJ2-1; possibly TRBD1 for D (5 bases). V lost 5 bases and J lost 3, with 14 bases in between. The germline V gene has CDR1 SEHNR and CDR2 FQNEAQ (reference sequence). The CDR3 extends over 15 amino acids.